This T cell receptor beta chain was found in a study of CD8+ T cells in alopecia areata. General study points: Scalp samples also yield sequences from resident alphabeta T cells of normal skin. More clonal than normal scalp was lesional scalp, particularly alopecia totalis/universalis. Scalp clonality, together with expanded CD8+ clones among the top 100, fell significantly with tofacitinib.

RNA extraction and reverse transcription yielded cDNA as sequencing template. Measured with immunoSEQ multiplex PCR; TCRdb has only the in-frame clones, and not every one. This table has about 200,000 clones, 50% to 70% appearing once. Per the germline V gene, CDR1 is ENHRY and CDR2 is SYGVKD. V was pared by 2 bases and J by 2 bases, with 1 base of the junction left unmatched. This CDR3 has 14 residues. For this clone: The antigen is not known.

Regarding treatment: oral pan-JAK inhibitor, 5-10 mg twice daily. Peripheral blood and lesional scalp punch biopsies came from alopecia areata patients. Sequenced here: CD4+ T cells sorted from blood, sampled at week 49, from a patient treated with tofacitinib. V usage is TRBV10-3 and J usage is TRBJ2-5; the match to TRBD2 covers 8 bases. The clonotype was recovered from a human donor with alopecia areata. The DNA of the CDR3 is TGTGCCATCAGTGAGGCGGGGGGTCAAGAGACCCAGTACTTC. Amino acids: CAISEAGGQETQYF.